The 19 T cell receptor beta chains reported below all come from one sample, sequenced in a study of blood T cell repertoires in COVID-19. Profiling relied on immunoSEQ multiplex PCR, and the TCRdb table lists in-frame clones only, not all of them. The data contain fewer than 200,000 clones, around 85% of them seen just once; the ten biggest clones take up approximately 9.8%. Sequencing was performed on peripheral blood. These TCRs come from a woman of 80 years or more with acute or convalescent COVID-19.

The gene calls are TRBV4-1 and TRBJ1-1; 8 nucleotides align to TRBD1. The CDR3 has 16 amino acids. CDR1 and CDR2 from the germline V gene are MGHRA and YSYEKL. The trim removed 1 base at V and 0 bases at J, leaving 4 bases unmatched. The CDR3 nucleotides are TGCGCCAGCAGCCAAGGACAGGGGATCATGAACACTGAAGCTTTCTTT. The encoded protein is CASSQGQGIMNTEAFF.

This clone was seen just once. This sequence joins TRBV15 and TRBJ1-5, with 8 nucleotides matching TRBD1. V lost 5 bases and J lost 0; bases outside the gene matches: 3. CDR1 LNHNV and CDR2 YYDKDF come from the germline V gene (reference sequence). CDR3 length equals 15 residues. Here the CDR3 reads CATSLQGDSNQPQHF. The CDR3 DNA reads TGTGCCACCAGCCTACAGGGGGATAGCAATCAGCCCCAGCATTTT.

This rearrangement joins TRBV5-1 to TRBJ2-7, with D possibly matching TRBD1 (6 bases). The ends were cut back, 0 bases at V and 2 bases at J, with 12 bases in the middle. Germline lookup yields CDR1 SGHRS and CDR2 YFSETQ. The CDR3 covers 15 residues. The DNA for the CDR3 is TGCGCCAGCAGCTTGGGGCCGCAGGGGACCTACGAGCAGTACTTC. The encoded protein is CASSLGPQGTYEQYF. Supplemented by reference TRBV5-1 and TRBJ2-7, the full variable domain reads KAGVTQTPRYLIKTRGQQVTLSCSPISGHRSVSWYQQTPGQGLQFLFEYFSETQRNKGNFPGRFSGRQFSNSRSEMNVSTLELGDSALYLCASSLGPQGTYEQYFGPGTRLTVT.

There are a few counts of this clone. The chain employs TRBV2 and TRBJ2-7; a possible D gene is TRBD1 (6 bases). The CDR3 spans 15 residues. Germline lookup yields CDR1 SNHLY and CDR2 FYNNEI. V gave up 4 bases and J gave up 1 base, with 14 bases separating them. In nucleotides, the CDR3 is TGTGCCAGCAGTGTACAGGGTAGGAAGTCCTACGAGCAGTACTTC. This sequence encodes CASSVQGRKSYEQYF.

This clone occurred many times. The chain links TRBV9 to TRBJ2-7; D is uncertain. The CDR3 has 14 amino acids. Trimming removed 0 bases from V and 3 bases from J, with 10 bases in between. In germline, CDR1 is SGDLS, CDR2 YYNGEE. In DNA form, the CDR3 reads TGTGCCAGCAGCGTAGGGGTCGGGTTCTACGAGCAGTACTTC. The encoded protein is CASSVGVGFYEQYF.

V gene TRBV5-4 combines with J gene TRBJ1-1; D is unclear. The CDR3 length is 15 residues. V lost 4 bases and J 3 bases, leaving 16 bases between the germline ends. Germline loops: CDR1 SGHNT, CDR2 YYREEE (reference sequence). The CDR3 region is CASSPEAGRDTEAFF. The CDR3 bases are TGTGCCAGCAGCCCGGAGGCGGGTCGGGACACTGAAGCTTTCTTT.

This chain uses TRBV7-2 with TRBJ1-1, with 9 bases that match TRBD1. The CDR3 extends over 14 amino acids. CDR1 SGHTA and CDR2 FQGNSA come from the germline V gene. Trimming removed 3 bases from V and 4 bases from J; junction bases left unmatched: 3. Here the CDR3 reads CASSFDRGVTEAFF. CDR3 sequence (DNA): TGTGCCAGCAGCTTCGACAGGGGGGTCACTGAAGCTTTCTTT. The full variable domain, rest sourced from reference TRBV7-2 and TRBJ1-1, is GAGVSQSPSNKVTEKGKDVELRCDPISGHTALYWYRQSLGQGLEFLIYFQGNSAPDKSGLPSDRFSAERTGGSVSTLTIQRTQQEDSAVYLCASSFDRGVTEAFFGQGTRLTVV.

This clone was seen a single time. This chain connects TRBV5-6 to TRBJ2-5; 13 bases align to TRBD2. The CDR3 has 16 residues. With 2 bases clipped from V and 5 bases from J, the junction kept 6 bases outside the gene matches. Germline CDR1 is SGHDT and CDR2 is YYEEEE. The CDR3 here is CASSFRLAGGLETQYF. CDR3 sequence (DNA): TGTGCCAGCAGCTTCCGACTAGCGGGGGGACTGGAGACCCAGTACTTC.

V gene TRBV19 combines with J gene TRBJ1-6, with 7 bases identical to TRBD1. This CDR3 is built from 16 residues. The germline gives CDR1 LNHDA, CDR2 SQIVND (reference sequence). J was trimmed by 3 bases and V by 1 base; bases with no gene match: 3. This CDR3 reads CASSIAGDSYNSPLHF. The DNA for the CDR3 is TGTGCCAGTAGTATAGCTGGGGACAGCTATAATTCACCCCTCCACTTT.

This chain links TRBV5-4 with TRBJ2-2; TRBD2 aligns across 14 bases. CDR3 size: 17 residues. Trimming took 4 bases from V and 1 from J; bases not matched to a gene: 3. Germline lookup yields CDR1 SGHNT and CDR2 YYREEE (reference sequence). Here the CDR3 DNA reads TGTGCCAGCAGCCGAGGGACTAGCGGGAGGAACACCGGGGAGCTGTTTTTT. Translation: CASSRGTSGRNTGELFF.

The V gene is TRBV7-7, the J gene TRBJ2-1; D is perhaps TRBD1 (6 bases). Deletions cut 1 base from V and 7 bases from J, with 17 bases between. The CDR3 contains 16 residues. Germline V CDR1 and CDR2: SSHAT, FNYEAQ (reference sequence). Written as DNA, the CDR3 is TGTGCCAGCAGCTTAGACAGGGCCCGTCTAAGGAATGAGCAGTTCTTC. Protein: CASSLDRARLRNEQFF.

J is TRBJ2-5 and V is TRBV3-1 (or the pseudogene TRBV3-2), with 8 bases identical to TRBD1. The junction had 8 bases not matched to a gene; V was cut back by 5 bases and J by 3 bases. The CDR3 loop spans 15 amino acids. Germline V gene data show CDR1 as LGHDT and CDR2 as YNNKEL (reference sequence). As DNA, the CDR3 is TGTGCCAGCAGCAGGACAGGGCCAACTAAAGAGACCCAGTACTTC. Protein sequence: CASSRTGPTKETQYF.

The chain employs TRBV30 and TRBJ2-3, with 13 bases identical to TRBD2. J gave up 4 bases and V 0 bases, and 1 base lay outside the gene matches. Germline-derived CDR1 and CDR2 are GTSNPN and SVGIG (reference sequence). This CDR3 spans 15 amino acids. The CDR3 DNA reads as TGTGCCTGGAGTGTAGGACTAGCGGGAGCAGATACGCAGTATTTT. This sequence encodes CAWSVGLAGADTQYF.

The J gene is TRBJ1-4, the V gene TRBV5-1; 8 bases are a match to TRBD1. After removal of 5 bases from V and 7 bases from J, the junction contained 13 bases not matched to a gene. The CDR3 has 16 amino acids. CDR1 and CDR2 (germline): SGHRS, YFSETQ. CDR3 in amino acids: CASSPNRQGRGEKLFF. The DNA for the CDR3 is TGCGCCAGCAGTCCAAACCGACAGGGGAGAGGTGAAAAACTGTTTTTT.

This rearrangement joins TRBV9 to TRBJ2-5; 9 bases align to TRBD2. V lost 3 bases, J lost 4 bases, and 7 bases stayed unmatched. Germline V gene sequence: CDR1 SGDLS, CDR2 YYNGEE. There are 15 residues in the CDR3. The CDR3 sequence: CASSGVAGVGETQYF. In nucleotides, the CDR3 is TGTGCCAGCAGCGGCGTAGCGGGAGTAGGAGAGACCCAGTACTTC.

This sequence joins TRBV7-2 and TRBJ2-5, with D perhaps TRBD2 (6 bases). The germline V and J ends were trimmed by 3 bases and 2 bases, with 10 bases remaining between them. Germline-derived CDR1 and CDR2 are SGHTA and FQGNSA. The CDR3 loop spans 14 amino acids. The CDR3, as DNA: TGTGCCAGCAGCTTCTCGGGAGTACAAGAGACCCAGTACTTC. This codes for CASSFSGVQETQYF. The full variable domain, its missing parts supplied by reference TRBV7-2 and TRBJ2-5, is GAGVSQSPSNKVTEKGKDVELRCDPISGHTALYWYRQSLGQGLEFLIYFQGNSAPDKSGLPSDRFSAERTGGSVSTLTIQRTQQEDSAVYLCASSFSGVQETQYFGPGTRLLVL.

The J gene is TRBJ1-2, the V gene TRBV7-9, with D possibly TRBD1 on 6 matching bases. Germline V gene data show CDR1 as SEHNR and CDR2 as FQNEAQ (reference sequence). Trimming cost V 5 bases and J 7 bases, with 11 bases left between them. This CDR3 region has 12 residues. For the CDR3, the DNA is TGTGCCAGCAGCGAACCCAGGGGTGGCTACACCTTC. Amino acid sequence: CASSEPRGGYTF.

V and J are TRBV11-2 and TRBJ1-1; 11 bases match TRBD1. The CDR3 contains 18 residues. Germline lookup yields CDR1 SGHAT and CDR2 FQNNGV. Trimming at V came to 1 base and at J to 4 bases, leaving 11 bases not matched to a gene. CDR3 in DNA: TGTGCCAGCAGCTTAGCCCCCGGGACAGGGGGGTTAGGCACTGAAGCTTTCTTT. This gives the protein CASSLAPGTGGLGTEAFF.

The V gene is TRBV5-4, the J gene TRBJ2-7, with 7 bases identical to TRBD2. Germline loops: CDR1 SGHNT, CDR2 YYREEE (reference sequence). There are 15 residues in the CDR3. The J segment lost 2 bases and the V segment lost 2 bases, leaving 7 bases of the junction unmatched. This chain's CDR3 is CASSFSGRGTYEQYF. For the CDR3, the DNA is TGTGCCAGCAGCTTTTCAGGGCGGGGGACCTACGAGCAGTACTTC.